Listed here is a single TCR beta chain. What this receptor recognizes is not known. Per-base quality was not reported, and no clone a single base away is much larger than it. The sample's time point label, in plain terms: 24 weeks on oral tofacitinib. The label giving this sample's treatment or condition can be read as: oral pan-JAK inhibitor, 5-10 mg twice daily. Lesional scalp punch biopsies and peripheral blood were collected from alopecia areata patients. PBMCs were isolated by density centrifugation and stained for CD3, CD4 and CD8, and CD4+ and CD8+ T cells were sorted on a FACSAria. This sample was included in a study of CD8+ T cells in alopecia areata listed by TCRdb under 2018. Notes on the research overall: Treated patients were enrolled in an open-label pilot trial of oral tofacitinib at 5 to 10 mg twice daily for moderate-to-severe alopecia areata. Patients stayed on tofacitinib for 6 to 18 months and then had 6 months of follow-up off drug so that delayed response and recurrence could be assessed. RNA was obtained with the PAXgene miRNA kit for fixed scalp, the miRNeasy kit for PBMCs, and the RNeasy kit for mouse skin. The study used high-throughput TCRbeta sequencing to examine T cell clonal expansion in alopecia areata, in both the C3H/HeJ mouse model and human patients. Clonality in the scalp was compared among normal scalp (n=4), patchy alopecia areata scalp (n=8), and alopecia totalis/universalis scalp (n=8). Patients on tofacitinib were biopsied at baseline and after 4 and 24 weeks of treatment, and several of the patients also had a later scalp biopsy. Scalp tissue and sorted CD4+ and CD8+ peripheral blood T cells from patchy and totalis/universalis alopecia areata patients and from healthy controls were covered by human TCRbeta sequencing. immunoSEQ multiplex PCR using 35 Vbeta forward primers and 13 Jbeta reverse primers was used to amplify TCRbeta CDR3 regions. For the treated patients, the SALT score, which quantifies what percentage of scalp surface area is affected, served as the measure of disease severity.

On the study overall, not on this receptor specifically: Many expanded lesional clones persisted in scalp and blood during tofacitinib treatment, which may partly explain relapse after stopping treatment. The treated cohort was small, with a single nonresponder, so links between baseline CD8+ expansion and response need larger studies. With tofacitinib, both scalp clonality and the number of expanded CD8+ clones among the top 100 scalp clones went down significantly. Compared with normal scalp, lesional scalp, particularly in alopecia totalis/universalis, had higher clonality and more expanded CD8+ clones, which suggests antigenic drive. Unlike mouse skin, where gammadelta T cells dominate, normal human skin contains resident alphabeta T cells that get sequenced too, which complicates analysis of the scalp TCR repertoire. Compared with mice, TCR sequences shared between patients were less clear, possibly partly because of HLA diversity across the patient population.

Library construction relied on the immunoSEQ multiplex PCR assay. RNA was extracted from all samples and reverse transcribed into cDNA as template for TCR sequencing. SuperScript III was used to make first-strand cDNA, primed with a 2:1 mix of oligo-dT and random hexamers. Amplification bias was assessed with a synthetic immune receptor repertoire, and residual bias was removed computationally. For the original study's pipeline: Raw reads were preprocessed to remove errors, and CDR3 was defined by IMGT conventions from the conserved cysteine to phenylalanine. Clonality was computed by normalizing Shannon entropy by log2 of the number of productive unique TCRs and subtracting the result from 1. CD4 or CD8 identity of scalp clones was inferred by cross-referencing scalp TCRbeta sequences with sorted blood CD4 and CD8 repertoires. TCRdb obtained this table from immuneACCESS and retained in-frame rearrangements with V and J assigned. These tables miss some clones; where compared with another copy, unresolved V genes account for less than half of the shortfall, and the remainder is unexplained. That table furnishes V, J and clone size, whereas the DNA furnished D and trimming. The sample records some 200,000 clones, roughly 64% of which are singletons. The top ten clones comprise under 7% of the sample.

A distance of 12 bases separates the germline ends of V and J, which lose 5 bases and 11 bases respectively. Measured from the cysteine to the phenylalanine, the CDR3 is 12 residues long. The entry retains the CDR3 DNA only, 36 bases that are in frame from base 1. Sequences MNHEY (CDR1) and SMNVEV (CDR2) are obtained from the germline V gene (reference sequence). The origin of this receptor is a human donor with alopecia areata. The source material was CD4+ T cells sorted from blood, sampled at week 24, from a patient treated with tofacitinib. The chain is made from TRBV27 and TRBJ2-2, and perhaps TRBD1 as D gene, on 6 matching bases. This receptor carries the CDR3 CASSKQGRELFF. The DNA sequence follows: TGTGCCAGCAGTAAACAGGGCCGAGAGCTGTTTTTT.